This T cell receptor beta chain was retrieved from a study of blood T cells in healthy people across ages. Ten milliliters of peripheral blood were drawn from each donor. A minimum of 5 micrograms of total RNA was extracted per sample. V was clipped by 5 bases and J by 0 bases, with 10 bases between them. Germline CDR1 MNHEY, CDR2 SMNVEV (reference sequence). This CDR3 has 14 amino acids. Findings and caveats of the study: The percentage of naive T cells correlated strongly with TCR beta diversity.

Together with a sample-barcoded 5' primer, a J-beta primer mix was included in a second PCR lasting roughly 6 to 12 cycles. A tag from a template-switch adaptor with 12 random nucleotides marked each cDNA molecule. MiXCR was run by TCRdb on the 5' RACE reads, yielding one entry per CDR3 protein. Here the sample spans about 1.4 million distinct CDR3 sequences, approximately 63% being singletons. On this clonotype: Its antigen is not identified.

This clonotype was obtained from a man aged 18 to 35 in good health. Sequences were obtained from blood. The chain uses TRBV27 and TRBJ1-2; D unclear. The CDR3 DNA reads TGTGCCAGCAGTGTTTCCCCCCCTAACTATGGCTACACCTTC. Its protein is CASSVSPPNYGYTF.